Here is one T cell receptor gamma chain with its context. This clone showed up just a few times. No antigen is known for it. The record has no base qualities; no much larger clone is one base away. This record belongs to a study of Vδ1+ human thymocytes (dated by TCRdb to 2017 to 2018). For context, the study as a whole: mRNA-level TRG and TRD CDR3 repertoires of highly purified Vdelta1+ thymocytes from young children were characterised as a data resource. The multiplex-based CDR3 amplicon strategy had previously been validated against 5'RACE-based CDR3 amplicon generation methods.

Results the study describes overall, beyond this receptor: Because unexpected Vdelta2 sequences could lead to misinterpretation of bulk repertoire data, the authors recommended using highly purified populations and validating at the single-cell level. Donors did not cluster by age or sex, so the analyses were not stratified by age or sex. Many TRG clonotypes were shared between donors (up to about 7x10^3), whereas TRD repertoires were essentially private (max roughly 100 shared). The thymic TRG and TRD repertoires appeared highly polyclonal, with Gaussian CDR3 length distributions, in contrast to the oligoclonal repertoires of peripheral blood. Despite high sort purity, 20% to 25% of thymic TRD sequences were Vdelta2 (and few Vdelta3), unlike peripheral blood Vdelta1+ controls.

RNA extraction was carried out with the RNeasy mini kit, and reverse transcription was then done using Superscript III. To generate the CDR3 amplicons, a multiplex PCR was run using pooled V-gene forward primers together with a constant-region reverse primer that carried Illumina adaptor overhangs. Amplicons were gel-purified, then indexed with Nextera index primers over approximately 8 extra PCR cycles and purified with AMPure XP beads. Libraries were sequenced on an Illumina MiSeq with paired-end 250 bp reads, dual indexing and around 20% PhiX spike-in. In the original analysis: Read quality was checked with FastQC, and TRG read pairs were merged using ea-utils fastq-join. IMGT/HighV-QUEST was used to annotate the sequences, only productive sequences with an unambiguous V-gene assignment were kept, and clonotypes were defined as sequences sharing an identical CDR3 sequence. For downstream analysis, VDJtools 1.1.1, tcR 2.2.3, Treemap and vegan Shannon diversity in R 3.4.4 were used. TCRdb processed the public reads again with the CATT caller, after which rows with matching DNA were combined. It is TCRdb's table, rather than the study itself, that gives the V and J calls and clone size. Counted in this sample were tens of thousands of gamma-chain clones; more than 15% of them appeared once. Approximately 1.9% of the sample lies in the top ten.

Thymic samples were depleted of alphabeta T cells, then CD3+ TCRVdelta1+ TCRVdelta2- thymocytes were FACS-sorted. Sorted Vdelta1+ thymocyte purity ranged from roughly 98% to 99.6%. Thymic specimens were obtained from roughly eight paediatric patients, aged from roughly 5 days to 17 months, who were undergoing corrective cardiac surgery. After the thymic tissue was dispersed, mononuclear cells were isolated using a Histopaque-1077 density gradient. For staining, the antibodies used were anti-TCRVdelta1 clone TS8.2, anti-TCRVdelta2 clone B6, anti-CD3 clone HIT3a and anti-TCRalphabeta clone IP26. After removal of 3 bases from V and 0 bases from J, the junction retains 5 bases not matched to a gene. The CDR3 numbers 14 residues from cysteine through phenylalanine. The entry retains the CDR3 DNA only, 42 bases that are in frame from base 1. CDR1 VINAFY and CDR2 YDVSNSKD were looked up in the germline V gene.

The rearrangement combines TRGV5 with TRGJ1 or TRGJ2. The receptor was isolated from a boy less than two years old who had congenital heart surgery. Sequencing was performed on Vdelta1+ gamma-delta thymocytes from the thymus. In light of the paper, this sample's cell subset or site label describes: FACS-sorted CD3+ TCRalphabeta- TCRVdelta1+ TCRVdelta2- thymocytes. The DNA sequence reads TGTGCCACCTGGGACGGTTGGAATTATTATAAGAAACTCTTT. This translates into CATWDGWNYYKKLF.